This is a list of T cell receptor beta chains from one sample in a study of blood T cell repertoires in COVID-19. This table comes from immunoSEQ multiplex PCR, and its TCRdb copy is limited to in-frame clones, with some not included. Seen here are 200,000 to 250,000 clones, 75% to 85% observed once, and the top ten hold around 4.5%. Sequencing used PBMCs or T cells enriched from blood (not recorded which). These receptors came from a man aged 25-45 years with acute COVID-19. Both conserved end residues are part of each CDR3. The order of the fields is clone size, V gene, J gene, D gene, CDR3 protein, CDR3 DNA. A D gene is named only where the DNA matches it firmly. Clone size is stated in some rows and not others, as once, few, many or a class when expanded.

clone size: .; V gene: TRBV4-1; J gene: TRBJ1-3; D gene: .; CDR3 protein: CASSLPSGTGNTIYF; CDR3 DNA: TGCGCCAGCAGCCTACCCTCAGGGACTGGAAACACCATATATTTT
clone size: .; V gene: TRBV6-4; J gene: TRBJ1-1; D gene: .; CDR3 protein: CASSVDRNTEAFF; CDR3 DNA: TGTGCCAGCAGTGTAGACAGGAACACTGAAGCTTTCTTT
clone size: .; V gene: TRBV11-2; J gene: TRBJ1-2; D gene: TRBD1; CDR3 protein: CASSLVATGSGYTF; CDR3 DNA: TGTGCCAGCAGCTTAGTGGCGACAGGGTCTGGCTACACCTTC
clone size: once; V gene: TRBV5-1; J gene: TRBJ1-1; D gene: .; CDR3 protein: CASSLGDRTEAFF; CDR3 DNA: TGCGCCAGCAGCTTGGGTGACAGGACTGAAGCTTTCTTT
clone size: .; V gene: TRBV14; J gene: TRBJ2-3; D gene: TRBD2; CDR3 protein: CASSQQRAGGPSDTQYF; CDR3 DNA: TGTGCCAGCAGCCAACAGAGAGCGGGGGGTCCGTCAGATACGCAGTATTTT
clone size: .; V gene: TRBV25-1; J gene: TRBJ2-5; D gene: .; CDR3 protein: CASRTPGMGETQYF; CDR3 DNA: TGTGCCAGCCGTACCCCGGGGATGGGAGAGACCCAGTACTTC
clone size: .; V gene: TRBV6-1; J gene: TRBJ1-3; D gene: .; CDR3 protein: CASSDRGAGAGNTIYF; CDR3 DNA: TGTGCCAGCAGTGACCGGGGGGCTGGGGCTGGAAACACCATATATTTT
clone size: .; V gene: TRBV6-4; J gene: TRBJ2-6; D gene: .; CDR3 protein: CASSPRRGGSGANVLTF; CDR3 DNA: TGTGCCAGCAGTCCCCGAAGGGGGGGCTCTGGGGCCAACGTCCTGACTTTC
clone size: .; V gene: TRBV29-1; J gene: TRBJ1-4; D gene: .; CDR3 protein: CSAGGLREKLFF; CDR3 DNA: TGCAGCGCTGGGGGACTTAGGGAAAAACTGTTTTTT
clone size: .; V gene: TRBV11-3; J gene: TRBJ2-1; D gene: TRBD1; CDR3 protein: CASSDGQGIYNEQFF; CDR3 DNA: TGTGCCAGCAGCGATGGACAGGGGATTTACAATGAGCAGTTCTTC
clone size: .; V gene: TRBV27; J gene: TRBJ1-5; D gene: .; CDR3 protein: CASSQNRVGLGMGNQPQHF; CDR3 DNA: TGTGCCAGCAGTCAGAACAGGGTCGGACTTGGTATGGGCAATCAGCCCCAGCATTTT
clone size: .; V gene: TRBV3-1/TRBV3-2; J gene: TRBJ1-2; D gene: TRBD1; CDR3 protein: CASSLPGAGGNYGYTF; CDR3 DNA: TGTGCCAGCAGCCTTCCCGGGGCAGGGGGCAACTATGGCTACACCTTC
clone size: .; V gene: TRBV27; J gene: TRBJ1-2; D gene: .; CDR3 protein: CASSFQGNYGYTF; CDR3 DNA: TGTGCCAGCAGTTTCCAGGGGAACTATGGCTACACCTTC
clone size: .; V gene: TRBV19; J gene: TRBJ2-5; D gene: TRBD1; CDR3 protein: CASSITGGLETQYF; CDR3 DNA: TGTGCCAGTAGTATAACAGGGGGTTTGGAGACCCAGTACTTC
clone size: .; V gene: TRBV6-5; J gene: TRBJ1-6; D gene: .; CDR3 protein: CATRVGAGNSPLHF; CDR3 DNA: TGTGCCACTCGAGTGGGAGCTGGGAATTCACCCCTCCACTTT
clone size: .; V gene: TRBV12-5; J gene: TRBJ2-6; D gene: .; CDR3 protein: CASGLGGSGANVLTF; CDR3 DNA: TGTGCTAGTGGCCTAGGGGGCTCTGGGGCCAACGTCCTGACTTTC
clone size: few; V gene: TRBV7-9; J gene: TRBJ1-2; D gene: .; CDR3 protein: CASSNKIYGYTF; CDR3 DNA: TGTGCCAGCAGCAACAAGATCTATGGCTACACCTTC
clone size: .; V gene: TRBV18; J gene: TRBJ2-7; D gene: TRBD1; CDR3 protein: CASSHGTENGEQYF; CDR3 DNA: TGTGCCAGCTCACACGGGACAGAAAACGGCGAGCAGTACTTC
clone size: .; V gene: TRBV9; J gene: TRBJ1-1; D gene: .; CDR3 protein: CASSLSMNTEAFF; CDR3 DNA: TGTGCCAGCAGCTTGTCCATGAACACTGAAGCTTTCTTT
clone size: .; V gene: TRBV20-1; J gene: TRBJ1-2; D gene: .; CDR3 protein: CSASVPGGYGYTF; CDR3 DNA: TGCAGTGCTAGTGTCCCGGGAGGCTATGGCTACACCTTC
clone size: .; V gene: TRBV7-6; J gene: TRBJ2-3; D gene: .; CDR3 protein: CASSYRTGLGGTDTQYF; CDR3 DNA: TGTGCCAGCAGCTACAGAACAGGTCTAGGGGGCACAGATACGCAGTATTTT
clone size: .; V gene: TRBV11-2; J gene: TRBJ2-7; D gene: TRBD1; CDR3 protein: CASSASGTGVYEQYF; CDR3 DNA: TGTGCCAGCAGCGCTTCCGGGACAGGGGTCTACGAGCAGTACTTC
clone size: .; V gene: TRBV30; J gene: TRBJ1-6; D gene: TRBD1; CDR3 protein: CAWSREGGFSPLHF; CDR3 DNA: TGTGCCTGGAGTCGGGAAGGGGGCTTTTCACCCCTCCACTTT
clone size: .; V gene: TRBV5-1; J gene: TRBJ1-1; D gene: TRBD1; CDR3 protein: CASSPGTVSSEAFF; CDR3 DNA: TGCGCCAGCAGCCCCGGGACAGTAAGTTCTGAAGCTTTCTTT
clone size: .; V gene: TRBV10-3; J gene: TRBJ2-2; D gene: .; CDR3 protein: CAISPQGPLTGELFF; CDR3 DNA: TGTGCCATCAGCCCCCAGGGGCCCCTCACCGGGGAGCTGTTTTTT
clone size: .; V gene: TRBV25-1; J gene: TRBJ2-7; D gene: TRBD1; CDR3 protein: CASSDTGARGEQYF; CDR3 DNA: TGTGCCAGCAGTGATACAGGGGCAAGAGGTGAGCAGTACTTC
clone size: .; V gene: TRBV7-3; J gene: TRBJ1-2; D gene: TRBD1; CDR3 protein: CASSLKGQGGGGYTF; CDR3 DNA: TGTGCCAGCAGCCTAAAGGGACAGGGAGGTGGAGGCTACACCTTC
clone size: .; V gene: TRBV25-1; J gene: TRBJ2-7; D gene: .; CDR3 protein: CASSELDRYEQYF; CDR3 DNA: TGTGCCAGCAGTGAACTGGACAGATACGAGCAGTACTTC
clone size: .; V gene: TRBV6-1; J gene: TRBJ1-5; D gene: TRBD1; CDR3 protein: CASSDDGGTGSQPQHF; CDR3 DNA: TGTGCCAGCAGTGATGATGGCGGGACAGGGAGCCAGCCCCAGCATTTT
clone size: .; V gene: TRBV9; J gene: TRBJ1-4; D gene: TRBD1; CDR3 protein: CASSVGQANEKLFF; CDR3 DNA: TGTGCCAGCAGCGTCGGACAGGCTAATGAAAAACTGTTTTTT
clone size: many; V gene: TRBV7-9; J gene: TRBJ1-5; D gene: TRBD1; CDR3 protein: CASSYTGGAQPQHF; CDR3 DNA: TGTGCCAGCAGCTACACAGGGGGAGCTCAGCCCCAGCATTTT
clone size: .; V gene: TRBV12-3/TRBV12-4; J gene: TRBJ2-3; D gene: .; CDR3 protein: CASSHPDTQYF; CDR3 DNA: TGTGCCAGCAGTCATCCAGATACGCAGTATTTT
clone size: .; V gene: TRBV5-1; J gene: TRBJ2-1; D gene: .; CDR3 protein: CASSSVQSSYNEQFF; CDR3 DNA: TGCGCCAGCAGCTCGGTACAGAGCTCCTACAATGAGCAGTTCTTC
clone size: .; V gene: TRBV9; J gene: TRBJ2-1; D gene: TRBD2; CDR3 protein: CASSVGSSGVDNEQFF; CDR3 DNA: TGTGCCAGCAGCGTAGGATCTAGCGGGGTAGACAATGAGCAGTTCTTC
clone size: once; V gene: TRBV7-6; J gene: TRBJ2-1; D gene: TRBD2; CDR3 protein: CASSLREGEQFF; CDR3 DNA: TGTGCCAGCAGCTTGCGGGAGGGTGAGCAGTTCTTC
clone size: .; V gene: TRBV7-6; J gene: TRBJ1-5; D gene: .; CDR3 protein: CASSNSQDSNQPQHF; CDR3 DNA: TGTGCCAGCAGTAACTCCCAGGATAGCAATCAGCCCCAGCATTTT
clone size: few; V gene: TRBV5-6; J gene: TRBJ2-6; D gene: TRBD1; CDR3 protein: CASSLGDRGTNVLTF; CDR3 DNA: TGTGCCAGCAGCTTGGGAGACAGGGGAACCAACGTCCTGACTTTC
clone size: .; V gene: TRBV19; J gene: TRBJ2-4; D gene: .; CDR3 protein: CATGGYAKNIQYF; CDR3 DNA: TGTGCCACTGGAGGCTATGCCAAAAACATTCAGTACTTC
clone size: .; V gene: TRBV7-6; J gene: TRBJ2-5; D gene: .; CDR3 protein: CASSLGGGAIQETQYF; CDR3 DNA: TGTGCCAGCAGCTTAGGGGGCGGTGCTATCCAAGAGACCCAGTACTTC
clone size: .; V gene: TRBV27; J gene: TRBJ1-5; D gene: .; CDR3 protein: CASSPVGGRNQPQHF; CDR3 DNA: TGTGCCAGCAGCCCGGTGGGGGGGCGCAATCAGCCCCAGCATTTT
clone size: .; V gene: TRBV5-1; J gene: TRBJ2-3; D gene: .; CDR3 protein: CASRALGAATDTQYF; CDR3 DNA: TGCGCCAGCAGGGCCTTGGGAGCGGCCACAGATACGCAGTATTTT
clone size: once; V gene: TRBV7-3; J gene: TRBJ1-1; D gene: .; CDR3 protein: CASSSSEGTEAFF; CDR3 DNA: TGTGCCAGCAGTTCGTCGGAGGGCACTGAAGCTTTCTTT
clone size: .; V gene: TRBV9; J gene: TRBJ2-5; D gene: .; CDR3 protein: CASSTRSGQETQYF; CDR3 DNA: TGTGCCAGCAGCACCCGCAGCGGGCAAGAGACCCAGTACTTC
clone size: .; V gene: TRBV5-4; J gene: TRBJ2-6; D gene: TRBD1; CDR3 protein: CASSSGTVLSGANVLTF; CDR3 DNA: TGTGCCAGCAGCTCCGGGACAGTCCTCTCTGGGGCCAACGTCCTGACTTTC
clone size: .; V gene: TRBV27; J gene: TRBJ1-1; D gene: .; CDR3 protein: CASSLGGDTEAFF; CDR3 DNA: TGTGCCAGCAGTTTAGGCGGGGACACTGAAGCTTTCTTT
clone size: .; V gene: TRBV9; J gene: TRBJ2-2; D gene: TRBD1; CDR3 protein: CASSVGQGAFGELFF; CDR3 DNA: TGTGCCAGCAGCGTAGGCCAGGGGGCATTCGGGGAGCTGTTTTTT
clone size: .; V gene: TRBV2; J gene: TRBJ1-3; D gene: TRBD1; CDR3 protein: CASRPTGGYGNTIYF; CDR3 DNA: TGTGCCAGCAGACCCACAGGGGGTTATGGAAACACCATATATTTT
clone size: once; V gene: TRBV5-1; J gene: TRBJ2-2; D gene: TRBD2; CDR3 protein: CASRATTSGAGTGELFF; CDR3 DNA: TGCGCCAGCAGGGCTACGACTAGCGGGGCGGGCACCGGGGAGCTGTTTTTT
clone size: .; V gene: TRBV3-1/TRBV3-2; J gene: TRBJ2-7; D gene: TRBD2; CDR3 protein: CASSLSGGAYEQYF; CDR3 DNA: TGTGCCAGCAGTCTTAGCGGGGGGGCCTACGAGCAGTACTTC
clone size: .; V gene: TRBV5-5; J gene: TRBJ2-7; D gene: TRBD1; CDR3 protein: CASSLEGGTGSYEQYF; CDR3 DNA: TGTGCCAGCAGCTTGGAGGGGGGGACAGGGTCCTACGAGCAGTACTTC
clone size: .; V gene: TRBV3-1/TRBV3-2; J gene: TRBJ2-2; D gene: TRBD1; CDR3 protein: CASSQDPGQGVAGELFF; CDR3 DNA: TGTGCCAGCAGCCAAGATCCTGGACAGGGGGTGGCCGGGGAGCTGTTTTTT
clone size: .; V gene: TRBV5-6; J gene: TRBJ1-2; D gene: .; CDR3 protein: CASTGGLHGYTF; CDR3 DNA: TGTGCCAGCACCGGCGGACTGCATGGCTACACCTTC
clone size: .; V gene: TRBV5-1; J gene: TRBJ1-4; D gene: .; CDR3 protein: CASAKAPREKLFF; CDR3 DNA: TGCGCCAGCGCAAAAGCCCCTCGGGAAAAACTGTTTTTT